A selection of T cell receptor beta chains follows, all from one sample in a study of T cell repertoires in cytomegalovirus infection. TCRdb re-analysed the reads in MiXCR, keeping a single row per CDR3 protein. The table includes 400,000 to 600,000 distinct CDR3 sequences, about two fifths detected once. Their specific antigens are unknown. The sequenced sample was cultured PBMCs, obtained from culture after CMV antigen stimulation. The receptors come from a human donor in good health (CMV status not recorded). Some clones in this sample may be carry-over from other donors' samples. The conserved cysteine and the conserved F or W are not part of the CDR3 here. A D gene is named only where the DNA matches it firmly.

v_call	d_call	j_call	cdr3_aa
TRBV4-3	-	TRBJ1-1	ASSQKDSMNTEAF
TRBV20-1	-	TRBJ2-1	SGESSYNEQF
TRBV7-2	-	TRBJ2-1	ASSWYNEQF
TRBV6-1	-	TRBJ2-2	ASSRSRDTGELF
TRBV5-1	-	TRBJ2-3	ASSSDPQDTQY
TRBV6-6	-	TRBJ1-3	AISMGNTIY
TRBV11-1	TRBD2	TRBJ2-2	ASSPRRAWRGGNTGELF
TRBV2	-	TRBJ2-7	ASKKESEGLEQY
TRBV6-2/TRBV6-3	-	TRBJ2-4	ASSPQGFVQY
TRBV19	-	TRBJ2-5	ASSTPQRGGSETQY
TRBV12-3/TRBV12-4	-	TRBJ2-2	ASSSSPNTGELF
TRBV12-3/TRBV12-4	TRBD2	TRBJ2-5	ASSFIGGAYQETQY
TRBV28	TRBD2	TRBJ2-2	ASSFSGGGELF
TRBV7-2	TRBD1	TRBJ2-2	ASSLTGADGELF
TRBV11-2	-	TRBJ2-1	ASSRGAGAYNEQF
TRBV7-9	-	TRBJ2-5	ASSLGLGGETQY
TRBV7-9	TRBD1	TRBJ1-1	ASRQGQGEAF
TRBV15	-	TRBJ2-3	ATSRDLRTDTQY
TRBV27	-	TRBJ2-5	ASSLWSPQETQY
TRBV6-2/TRBV6-3	TRBD2	TRBJ2-1	ATRGTSGVQWGF
TRBV7-2	-	TRBJ1-2	ASSRTTDYGYT
TRBV7-2	-	TRBJ2-3	ASSPFPSTDTQY
TRBV5-4	-	TRBJ2-1	ASSLRARALYNEQF
TRBV7-8	-	TRBJ1-3	ASSLSNGNTIY
TRBV7-9	-	TRBJ2-3	ASSEAASGTVEDTQY
TRBV7-2	TRBD2	TRBJ2-7	ASSFLSTSGRGEQY
TRBV18	-	TRBJ2-3	ASSRNTQY
TRBV6-1	-	TRBJ1-3	ASGPNSGNTIY
TRBV12-3/TRBV12-4	TRBD2	TRBJ2-3	ASSQGLGADTQY
TRBV7-6	TRBD2	TRBJ2-1	ASSREARGSGGEQF
TRBV7-1	TRBD2	TRBJ2-3	ASSTLAGGRTDTQY
TRBV12-3/TRBV12-4	-	TRBJ2-7	ASSSRNSVQY
TRBV7-6	-	TRBJ2-2	ASSSTAQGTGELF
TRBV27	-	TRBJ1-6	ASSFRGAWNSPLH
TRBV20-1	TRBD1	TRBJ2-1	SARQGSYNEQF
TRBV2	TRBD1	TRBJ2-3	ASRDRLEGDTQY
TRBV7-2	-	TRBJ1-5	ASSLSGGPSQH
TRBV5-1	-	TRBJ2-3	ASSALPEDTQY
TRBV6-1	-	TRBJ2-1	ASSGGLPSSYNEQF
TRBV7-9	-	TRBJ2-5	ASSYTHQETQY
TRBV10-3	-	TRBJ2-1	AIREGGGGNNEQF
TRBV5-6	-	TRBJ1-1	ASSNALIRITF
TRBV7-9	-	TRBJ2-7	ASSSYWEQY
TRBV4-1	-	TRBJ1-1	ASSQEVSTLDTEAF
TRBV19	-	TRBJ2-1	ASRRLTSPLFEQF
TRBV20-1	-	TRBJ2-1	SAWSREPYNEQF
TRBV28	-	TRBJ2-5	ASSSTGETQY
TRBV7-9	-	TRBJ2-1	ASSLSRGVVYDNNEQF
TRBV12-3/TRBV12-4	TRBD2	TRBJ2-7	ASGWAGGSYEQY
TRBV12-3/TRBV12-4	TRBD1	TRBJ1-1	ASSFFSGGQGNTEAF
TRBV7-2	-	TRBJ1-6	ASSPRTVYNSPLH
TRBV10-3	-	TRBJ1-1	AISESTGQNTEAF
TRBV5-4	TRBD2	TRBJ2-1	ASSLALAGGLKDEQF
TRBV6-2/TRBV6-3	-	TRBJ2-2	ASSSTSQDTGELF